What follows are 31 T cell receptor beta chains derived from one specimen sequenced in a study of STAT5B mutations in CD4+ large granular lymphocyte leukemia. Assay used: immunoSEQ multiplex PCR; TCRdb lists only in-frame clones, some missing. Of under 40,000 clones detected, 78% appear once; the ten largest clones hold over 2%. The source material was CD4+ T cells from blood buffy coats. These receptors were taken from a human donor in good health.

The table lists this clone with a count of one. CDR3 sequence (DNA): TGCAGCGTTGAAGAGGGGGGTTTAGGGGAAGCTGGAAACACCATATATTTT. The encoded protein is CSVEEGGLGEAGNTIYF. The rearrangement joins TRBV29-1 to TRBJ1-3, with D maybe TRBD1 (5 bases). The CDR3 runs 17 residues. Per the germline V gene, CDR1 is SQVTM and CDR2 is ANQGSEA. Trimming cost V 0 bases and J 2 bases, with 17 bases left between them. The variable domain in full, completed from reference TRBV29-1 and TRBJ1-3, reads SAVISQKPSRDICQRGTSLTIQCQVDSQVTMMFWYRQQPGQSLTLIATANQGSEATYESGFVIDKFPISRPNLTFSTLTVSNMSPEDSSIYLCSVEEGGLGEAGNTIYFGEGSWLTVV.

The chain recombines TRBV2 with TRBJ2-7, with 9 bases identical to TRBD2. J gave up 6 bases and V 6 bases, and 6 bases lay outside the gene matches. The CDR3 runs 13 residues. In germline, CDR1 is SNHLY, CDR2 FYNNEI. The CDR3 spells CASSGGREVEQYF. CDR3 bases: TGTGCCAGCAGCGGCGGGAGGGAGGTCGAGCAGTACTTC.

The V call is TRBV4-3, the J call TRBJ2-5, with D unresolved. The CDR3 spans 14 residues. Trimming took 4 bases from V and 0 from J, leaving 9 bases between them. Germline lookup yields CDR1 LGHNA and CDR2 YSLEER. The CDR3 bases are TGCGCCAGCAGCCGCCAGAGAAACCAAGAGACCCAGTACTTC. This encodes CASSRQRNQETQYF.

The rearrangement uses TRBV30 and TRBJ2-5; D may be TRBD1 (5 bases). CDR1 and CDR2 (germline): GTSNPN, SVGIG (reference sequence). The CDR3 consists of 13 residues. V was pared by 4 bases and J by 4 bases, with 13 bases between. The CDR3 DNA sequence: TGTGCCTGGAACATCCAGGGATCAGAGACCCAGTACTTC. This encodes CAWNIQGSETQYF.

The rearrangement links TRBV11-2 to TRBJ2-1, with D perhaps matching TRBD1 (6 bases). There are 13 residues in the CDR3. Germline CDR1 and CDR2: SGHAT and FQNNGV. With 5 bases removed from V and 6 bases from J, the gap between germline ends came to 11 bases. The CDR3: CASSLKGGNEQFF. As DNA, the CDR3 is TGTGCCAGCAGCCTAAAAGGGGGCAATGAGCAGTTCTTC.

This clone occurred once. J is TRBJ2-3 and V is TRBV6-1; 7 bases match TRBD1. Germline lookup yields CDR1 MNHNS and CDR2 SASEGT. Unmatched junction bases numbered 7, after V lost 4 bases and J lost 0 bases. This CDR3 region has 16 residues. The CDR3 loop is CASSGNQGVSTDTQYF. The CDR3 region has the DNA TGTGCCAGCAGTGGCAACCAGGGGGTCAGCACAGATACGCAGTATTTT.

V gene TRBV5-4 combines with J gene TRBJ2-2; the match to TRBD2 covers 7 bases. The V gene's germline CDR1 is SGHNT and CDR2 YYREEE (reference sequence). The CDR3 length is 15 residues. Losses at the gene ends were 3 bases for V and 5 bases for J; bases not matched to a gene: 7. This CDR3 reads CASSSKRDSTGELFF. The DNA for the CDR3 is TGTGCCAGCAGCTCGAAGCGGGACTCTACCGGGGAGCTGTTTTTT.

V and J are TRBV30 and TRBJ1-3, with 7 nucleotides matching TRBD1. CDR3 length: 16 amino acids. Germline V gives CDR1 GTSNPN, CDR2 SVGIG (reference sequence). After removal of 3 bases from V and 0 bases from J, the junction contained 8 bases not matched to a gene. CDR3 in amino acids: CAWSRDSKTSGNTIYF. The DNA of the CDR3 is TGTGCCTGGAGCCGGGACAGTAAAACCTCTGGAAACACCATATATTTT.

CDR3 DNA: TGTGCCAGCAGCTTAGAACGGGGACTAGCGGTTAGGGATGAGCAGTTCTTC. Translated: CASSLERGLAVRDEQFF. The chain carries TRBV11-2 and TRBJ2-1; TRBD2 aligns across 11 bases. The ends lost 0 bases at V and 8 bases at J; junction bases unmatched: 9. The CDR3 contains 17 residues. The germline CDR1 and CDR2 sequences are SGHAT and FQNNGV. Variable domain in full (rest from reference TRBV11-2 and TRBJ2-1): EAGVAQSPRYKIIEKRQSVAFWCNPISGHATLYWYQQILGQGPKLLIQFQNNGVVDDSQLPKDRFSAERLKGVDSTLKIQPAKLEDSAVYLCASSLERGLAVRDEQFFGPGTRLTVL.

This sequence joins TRBV28 and TRBJ2-7, with 7 nucleotides matching TRBD1. Trimming removed 5 bases from V and 1 base from J; junction bases left unmatched: 5. The CDR3 contains 14 residues. In germline, CDR1 is MDHEN, CDR2 SYDVKM. CDR3 sequence reads: CASSPPGQSYEQYF. CDR3 in DNA: TGTGCCAGCAGTCCCCCGGGACAGTCCTACGAGCAGTACTTC.

This chain links TRBV11-1 with TRBJ2-5; D uncertain. Germline V lookup: CDR1 SGHAT, CDR2 FQDESV (reference sequence). Trimming removed 3 bases at V and 1 base at J, with 9 bases between. This CDR3 has 14 residues. DNA for the CDR3: TGTGCCAGCAGCTTGACGGACCTCCAAGAGACCCAGTACTTC. Its translation is CASSLTDLQETQYF.

The chain couples TRBV6-1 to TRBJ1-1, with D possibly matching TRBD1 (5 bases). V lost 3 bases to trimming and J lost 6 bases, with 17 bases between them. There are 15 residues in the CDR3. CDR1 MNHNS and CDR2 SASEGT come from the germline V gene. CDR3 sequence (DNA): TGTGCCAGCAGTGACCTTTCCGCCCTGGGACCTGAAGCTTTCTTT. Its translation: CASSDLSALGPEAFF.

This chain uses TRBV4-1 with TRBJ1-2, with TRBD1 identical over 8 bases. The CDR3 loop spans 15 amino acids. V was clipped by 4 bases and J by 0 bases; unmatched bases: 4. CDR1 and CDR2 from the germline V gene are MGHRA and YSYEKL. CDR3 in DNA: TGCGCCAGCAGCCCCACGGGACAGGCTAACTATGGCTACACCTTC. It is translated as CASSPTGQANYGYTF.

J is TRBJ2-5 and V is TRBV5-5, with 8 positions matching TRBD1. The germline CDR1 and CDR2 sequences are SGHKS and YYEKEE (reference sequence). The CDR3 extends over 13 amino acids. Trimming cost V 5 bases and J 5 bases; bases outside gene matches: 5. This CDR3 reads CASRRAGGETQYF. CDR3 in DNA: TGTGCCAGCAGGCGTGCAGGGGGCGAGACCCAGTACTTC.

The chain's CDR3 is CASSVGEQGEAFF. The CDR3 nucleotides are TGTGCCAGCAGCGTTGGGGAGCAGGGTGAAGCTTTCTTT. This rearrangement joins TRBV9 to TRBJ1-1; D is possibly TRBD1 (5 bases). V dropped 2 bases and J dropped 7 bases, with 12 bases sitting between them. Germline V CDR1 and CDR2: SGDLS, YYNGEE. The CDR3 is 13 residues long.

The chain combines TRBV6-5 with TRBJ2-3; no firm D call. CDR1 and CDR2 from the germline V gene are MNHEY and SVGAGI. Trimming cost V 4 bases and J 5 bases, with 4 bases left between them. The CDR3 runs 11 residues. CDR3 in amino acids: CASSLRDTQYF. The CDR3 DNA reads TGTGCCAGCAGTTTACGAGATACGCAGTATTTT.

The genes are TRBV7-8 and TRBJ2-1, with D possibly being TRBD1 or TRBD2 (5 bases each). The CDR3 sequence is 15 residues long. Germline V gene sequence: CDR1 SGHVS, CDR2 FQNEAQ. Trimming pared 5 bases from V and 0 bases from J, leaving 11 bases between. In DNA, the CDR3 is TGTGCCAGCAGCCTGGGGGAAAGCTCCTACAATGAGCAGTTCTTC. Protein: CASSLGESSYNEQFF.

Remarks on this clone: One junction end does not reproduce the germline sequence, and a read error may be involved. The genes are TRBV4-2 and TRBJ2-7; D call uncertain. The CDR3 runs to 12 residues. Germline V gives CDR1 LGHNA, CDR2 YNFKEQ. CDR3 DNA: TGTGCCAGCAGCCCCTGGACCTACGAGCAGTGCTTC. This codes for CASSPWTYEQCF.

The chain carries TRBV6-5 and TRBJ2-3, with 9 bases identical to TRBD2. J lost 5 bases, V lost 4 bases, and 4 bases had no gene match. This CDR3 has 14 residues. Germline values: CDR1 MNHEY, CDR2 SVGAGI. The CDR3 here is CASSWRGGKDTQYF. In DNA form, the CDR3 reads TGTGCCAGCAGTTGGCGGGGGGGCAAAGATACGCAGTATTTT.

This sequence joins TRBV19 and TRBJ2-7, with D possibly being TRBD1 or TRBD2 (6 bases each). The V gene lost 3 bases and the J gene lost 4 bases, with 16 bases spanning the gap. From germline, CDR1 is LNHDA and CDR2 SQIVND (reference sequence). The CDR3 covers 15 residues. CDR3 nucleotides: TGTGCCAGTAGTATTGACGCCGGGGGCAGGTACGAGCAGTACTTC. Translation gives CASSIDAGGRYEQYF.

This chain uses TRBV7-2 with TRBJ2-2, with D possibly being TRBD2 (5 bases). CDR3 length: 14 residues. In germline, CDR1 is SGHTA, CDR2 FQGNSA. The V end lost 1 base, the J end lost 6 bases, and 9 bases lay between the germline ends. The CDR3 loop reads CASSLVAPPGELFF. The DNA for the CDR3 is TGTGCCAGCAGCTTAGTAGCGCCCCCCGGGGAGCTGTTTTTT.

The rearrangement joins TRBV7-8 to TRBJ2-1; 8 nucleotides line up with TRBD2. CDR1 is SGHVS and CDR2 is FQNEAQ in the germline V gene. V was clipped by 0 bases and J by 6 bases; unmatched bases: 7. The CDR3 has 16 residues. The CDR3, as DNA: TGTGCCAGCAGCTTAGCTCAGCGGGAGATTTTCAATGAGCAGTTCTTC. Translation gives CASSLAQREIFNEQFF.

This clone was seen only a few times. CDR3: CASSSSRATYGYTF. CDR3 coding DNA: TGTGCCAGCAGCTCGTCGCGGGCTACCTATGGCTACACCTTC. The V and J genes are TRBV7-2 and TRBJ1-2; D uncertain. This CDR3 is built from 14 residues. CDR1 is SGHTA, CDR2 FQGNSA, per germline. With 4 bases removed from V and 4 bases from J, the gap between germline ends came to 13 bases.

In its sample, this clone was seen a few times. The chain uses TRBV4-2 and TRBJ2-5; D may be TRBD2 (6 bases). The length of the CDR3 is 17 residues. Trimming left V 1 base short and J 0 bases short, with 15 bases between. The germline CDR1 and CDR2 sequences are LGHNA and YNFKEQ. CDR3 amino acids: CASSQGSAGPYQETQYF. The CDR3, as DNA: TGTGCCAGCAGCCAAGGGTCAGCGGGCCCTTACCAAGAGACCCAGTACTTC.

J is TRBJ2-5 and V is TRBV6-1, with D possibly TRBD2 on 6 matching bases. CDR1 MNHNS and CDR2 SASEGT come from the germline V gene. The CDR3 has 15 residues. V was shortened by 6 bases and J by 5 bases, with 19 bases between the two germline ends. The DNA for the CDR3 is TGTGCCAGCAGGAGTGGCGACGCAGGGAGGGAGACCCAGTACTTC. Encoded protein: CASRSGDAGRETQYF.

Only one count was recorded for this clone. The rearrangement uses TRBV30 and TRBJ2-5; D is unresolved. CDR3 length: 12 residues. From germline, CDR1 is GTSNPN and CDR2 SVGIG (reference sequence). V was clipped by 2 bases and J by 2 bases, with 6 bases between them. DNA of the CDR3: TGTGCCTGGAGTCTAACACAAGAGACCCAGTACTTC. This codes for CAWSLTQETQYF.

The chain couples TRBV18 to TRBJ2-2, with a tentative D call TRBD1 (5 bases). V lost 6 bases and J lost 2, with 16 bases in between. This CDR3 has 16 amino acids. Germline V gives CDR1 KGHSH, CDR2 LQKENI. The CDR3 sequence: CASSNQPTANTGELFF. In DNA, the CDR3 is TGTGCCAGCTCGAACCAGCCGACAGCTAACACCGGGGAGCTGTTTTTT.

This clone was seen once. This rearrangement joins TRBV10-3 to TRBJ2-1, with unresolved D. The CDR3 consists of 15 residues. CDR1 is ENHRY, CDR2 SYGVKD, per germline. Between the trimmed V and J ends, which lost 3 bases and 1 base, there was a span of 10 bases. The CDR3 loop is CAISDQERSYNEQFF. The DNA for the CDR3 is TGTGCCATCAGTGATCAGGAAAGGTCCTACAATGAGCAGTTCTTC.

V is TRBV29-1 and J is TRBJ2-7, with TRBD1 matching over 10 bases. Losses at the gene ends were 6 bases for V and 6 bases for J; bases not matched to a gene: 2. The CDR3 has 11 residues. The germline CDR1 and CDR2 sequences are SQVTM and ANQGSEA. The CDR3 DNA reads TGCAGCGTGGACAGGGGGGGCGAGCAGTACTTC. It encodes CSVDRGGEQYF.

The V call is TRBV5-4, the J call TRBJ2-4; 7 nucleotides agree with TRBD1. V lost 4 bases, J lost 0 bases, and 1 base stayed unmatched. The CDR3 spans 14 residues. From germline, CDR1 is SGHNT and CDR2 YYREEE (reference sequence). CDR3 sequence: CASSRTGAKNIQYF. DNA for the CDR3: TGTGCCAGCAGCCGGACAGGAGCCAAAAACATTCAGTACTTC.

This clone was seen a handful of times. The chain combines TRBV6-6 with TRBJ1-5; 7 nucleotides match TRBD1. The ends lost 6 bases at V and 5 bases at J; junction bases unmatched: 1. Germline V gives CDR1 MNHNY, CDR2 SVGAGI (reference sequence). The CDR3 covers 12 residues. The CDR3 spells CASRTGDQPQHF. CDR3 nucleotide sequence: TGTGCCAGCAGAACAGGGGATCAGCCCCAGCATTTT.